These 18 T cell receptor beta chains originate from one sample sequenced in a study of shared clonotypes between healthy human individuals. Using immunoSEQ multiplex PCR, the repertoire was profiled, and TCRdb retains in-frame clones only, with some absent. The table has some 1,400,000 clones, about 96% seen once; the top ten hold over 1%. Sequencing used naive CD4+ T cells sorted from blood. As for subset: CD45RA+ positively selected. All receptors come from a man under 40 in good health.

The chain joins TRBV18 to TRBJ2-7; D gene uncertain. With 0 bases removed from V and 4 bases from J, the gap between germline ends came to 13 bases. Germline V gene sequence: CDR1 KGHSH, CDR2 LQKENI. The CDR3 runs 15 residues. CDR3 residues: CASSPPLSRKYEQYF. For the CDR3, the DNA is TGTGCCAGCTCACCACCCCTTTCGCGGAAATACGAGCAGTACTTC.

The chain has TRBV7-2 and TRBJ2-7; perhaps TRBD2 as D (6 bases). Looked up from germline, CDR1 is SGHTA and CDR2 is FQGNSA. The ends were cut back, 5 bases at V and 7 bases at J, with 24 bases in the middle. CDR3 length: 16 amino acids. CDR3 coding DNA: TGTGCCAGCAGCCCCGACCCCCTAGCGCTGCTGGGGGAGCAGTACTTC. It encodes CASSPDPLALLGEQYF.

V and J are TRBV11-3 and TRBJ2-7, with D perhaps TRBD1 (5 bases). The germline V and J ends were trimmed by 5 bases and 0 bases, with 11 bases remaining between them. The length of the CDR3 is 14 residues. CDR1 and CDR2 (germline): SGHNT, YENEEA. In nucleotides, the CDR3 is TGTGCCAGCAGCGACGACAGAGCCTCCTACGAGCAGTACTTC. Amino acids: CASSDDRASYEQYF.

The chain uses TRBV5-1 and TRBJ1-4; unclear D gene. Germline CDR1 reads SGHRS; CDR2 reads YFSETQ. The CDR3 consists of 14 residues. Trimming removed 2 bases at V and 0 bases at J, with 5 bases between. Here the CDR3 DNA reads TGCGCCAGCAGCTTCCGGGCAACTAATGAAAAACTGTTTTTT. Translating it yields CASSFRATNEKLFF.

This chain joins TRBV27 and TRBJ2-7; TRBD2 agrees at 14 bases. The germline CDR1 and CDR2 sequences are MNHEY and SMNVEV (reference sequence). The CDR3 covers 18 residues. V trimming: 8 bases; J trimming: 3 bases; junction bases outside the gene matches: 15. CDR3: CASDPTTSGRGHGYEQYF. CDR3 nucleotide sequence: TGTGCCAGCGACCCAACGACTAGCGGGAGGGGGCACGGCTACGAGCAGTACTTC.

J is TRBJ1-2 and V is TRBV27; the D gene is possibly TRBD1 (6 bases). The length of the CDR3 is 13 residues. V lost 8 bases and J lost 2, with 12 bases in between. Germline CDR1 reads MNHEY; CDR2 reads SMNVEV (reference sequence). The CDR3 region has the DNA TGTGCCAGCGGGAGAACAGGGAACTATGGCTACACCTTC. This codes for CASGRTGNYGYTF.

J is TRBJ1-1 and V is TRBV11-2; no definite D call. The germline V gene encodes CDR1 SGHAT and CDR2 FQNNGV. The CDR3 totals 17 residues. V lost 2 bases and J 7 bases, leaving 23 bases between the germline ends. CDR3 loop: CASSLQIARSLRNEAFF. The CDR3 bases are TGTGCCAGCAGCTTACAGATAGCCCGCTCGCTCCGAAATGAAGCTTTCTTT.

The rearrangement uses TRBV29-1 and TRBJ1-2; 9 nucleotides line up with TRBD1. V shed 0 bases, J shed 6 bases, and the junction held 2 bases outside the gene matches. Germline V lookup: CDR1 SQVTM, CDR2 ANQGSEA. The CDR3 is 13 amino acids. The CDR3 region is CSVEEGTGNGYTF. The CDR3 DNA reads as TGCAGCGTTGAAGAGGGGACAGGGAATGGCTACACCTTC.

CDR3 sequence (DNA): TGCAGCGTTTTAGCGGGAGGGGACATTCAGTACTTC. It is translated as CSVLAGGDIQYF. The chain joins TRBV29-1 to TRBJ2-4; 11 nucleotides align to TRBD2. Germline loops: CDR1 SQVTM, CDR2 ANQGSEA. The CDR3 is 12 residues long. After removal of 5 bases from V and 8 bases from J, the junction contained 2 bases not matched to a gene.

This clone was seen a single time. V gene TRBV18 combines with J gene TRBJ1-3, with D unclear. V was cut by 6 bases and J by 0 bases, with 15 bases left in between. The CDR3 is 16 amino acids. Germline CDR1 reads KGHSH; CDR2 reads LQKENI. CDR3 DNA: TGTGCCAGCTCCCTACTTGACACTGTCTCTGGAAACACCATATATTTT. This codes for CASSLLDTVSGNTIYF.

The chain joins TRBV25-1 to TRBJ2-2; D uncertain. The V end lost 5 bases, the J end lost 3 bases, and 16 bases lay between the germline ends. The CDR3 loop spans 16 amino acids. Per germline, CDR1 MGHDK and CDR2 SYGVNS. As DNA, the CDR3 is TGTGCCAGCAGTATTGGCCGTGACGCTCACACCGGGGAGCTGTTTTTT. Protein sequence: CASSIGRDAHTGELFF.

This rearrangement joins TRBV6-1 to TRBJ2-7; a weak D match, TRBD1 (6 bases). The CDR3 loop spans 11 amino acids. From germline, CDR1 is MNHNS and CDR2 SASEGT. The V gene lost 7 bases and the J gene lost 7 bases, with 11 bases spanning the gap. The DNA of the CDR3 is TGTGCCAGCAACAGGGCTCGAGAGCAGTACTTC. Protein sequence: CASNRAREQYF.

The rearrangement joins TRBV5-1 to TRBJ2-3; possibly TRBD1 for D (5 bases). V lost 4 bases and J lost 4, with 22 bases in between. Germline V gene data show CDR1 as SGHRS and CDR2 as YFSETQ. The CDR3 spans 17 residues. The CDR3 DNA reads TGCGCCAGCAGCCTGGGTGGGGCCCTTTCGGTAGCAGATACGCAGTATTTT. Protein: CASSLGGALSVADTQYF.

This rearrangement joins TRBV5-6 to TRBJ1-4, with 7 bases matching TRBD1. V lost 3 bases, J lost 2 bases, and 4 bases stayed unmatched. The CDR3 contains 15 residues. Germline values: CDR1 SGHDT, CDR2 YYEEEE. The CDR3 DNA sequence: TGTGCCAGCAGCTCCGAGACAGGGACTAATGAAAAACTGTTTTTT. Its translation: CASSSETGTNEKLFF.

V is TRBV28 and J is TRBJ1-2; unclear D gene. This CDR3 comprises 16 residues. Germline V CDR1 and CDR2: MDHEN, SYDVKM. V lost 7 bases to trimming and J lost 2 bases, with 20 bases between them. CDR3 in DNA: TGTGCCAGCAAACTCCTCGGGAGTGGGCAGAACTATGGCTACACCTTC. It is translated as CASKLLGSGQNYGYTF.

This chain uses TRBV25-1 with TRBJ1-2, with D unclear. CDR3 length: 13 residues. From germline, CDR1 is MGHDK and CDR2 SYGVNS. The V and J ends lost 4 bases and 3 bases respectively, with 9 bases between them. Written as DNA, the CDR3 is TGTGCCAGCAGTGTTGGTGGCCACTATGGCTACACCTTC. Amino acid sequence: CASSVGGHYGYTF.

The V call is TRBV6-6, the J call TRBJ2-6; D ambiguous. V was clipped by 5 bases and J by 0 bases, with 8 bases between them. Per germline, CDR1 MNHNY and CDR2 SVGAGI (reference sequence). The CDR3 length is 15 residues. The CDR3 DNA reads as TGTGCCAGCAGTCAAGACCCCTCTGGGGCCAACGTCCTGACTTTC. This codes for CASSQDPSGANVLTF.

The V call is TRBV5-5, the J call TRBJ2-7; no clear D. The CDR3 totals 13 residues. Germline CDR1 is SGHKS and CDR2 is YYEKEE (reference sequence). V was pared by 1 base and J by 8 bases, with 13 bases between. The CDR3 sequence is CASSLLQQLQQYF. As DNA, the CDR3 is TGTGCCAGCAGCTTGCTTCAGCAACTGCAGCAGTACTTC.